Below, 13 T cell receptor beta chains from the same sample are listed, as sequenced in a study of T cells in Graves' hyperthyroidism and ophthalmopathy. TCR beta CDR3 sequences were amplified from RNA transcripts. HTBI primers drove first-round RT-PCR of the TCR CDR3. TCRdb analysed the multiplex PCR reads with MiXCR anew, one entry per CDR3 protein. The table lists about 350,000 distinct CDR3 sequences, 14% of them singletons, with 20% to 25% in the top ten. Input material: blood. Receptors originate from a young woman with Graves' hyperthyroidism.

In this sample, this clonotype turned up many times. This chain joins TRBV28 and TRBJ2-7; D is unresolved. This CDR3 comprises 14 residues. The germline V and J ends were trimmed by 2 bases and 2 bases, with 10 bases remaining between them. In germline, CDR1 is MDHEN, CDR2 SYDVKM. CDR3 in amino acids: CASSLGLGTYEQYF. As DNA, the CDR3 is TGTGCCAGCAGTTTAGGTCTCGGAACCTACGAGCAGTACTTC.

CDR3 nucleotides: TGTGCCAGCAGCTTAATCCGGGACCCCGAGCAGTACTTC. This gives the protein CASSLIRDPEQYF. The rearrangement joins TRBV7-9 to TRBJ2-7; the D gene could be TRBD1 or TRBD2 (5 bases each). Trimming removed 2 bases at V and 6 bases at J, with 11 bases between. The CDR3 is made up of 13 amino acids. CDR1 SEHNR and CDR2 FQNEAQ come from the germline V gene (reference sequence). Supplemented by reference TRBV7-9 and TRBJ2-7, the full variable domain reads DTGVSQNPRHKITKRGQNVTFRCDPISEHNRLYWYRQTLGQGPEFLTYFQNEAQLEKSRLLSDRFSAERPKGSFSTLEIQRTEQGDSAMYLCASSLIRDPEQYFGPGTRLTVT.

This clonotype was counted a few times. V usage is TRBV6-1 and J usage is TRBJ1-2, with D perhaps matching TRBD1 (5 bases). This CDR3 spans 12 amino acids. The ends were cut back, 5 bases at V and 8 bases at J, with 12 bases in the middle. The V gene's germline CDR1 is MNHNS and CDR2 SASEGT. The CDR3 loop reads CASSPGRVGYTF. CDR3 sequence (DNA): TGTGCCAGCAGTCCAGGGAGGGTCGGCTACACCTTC.

This clonotype has ten or more counts. This chain links TRBV12-3 or TRBV12-4 with TRBJ2-3, with 7 bases aligning to TRBD2. This CDR3 spans 15 amino acids. With V trimmed by 2 bases and J by 4 bases, 6 bases remained unmatched. CDR3: CASSLLVGRADTQYF. CDR3 coding DNA: TGTGCCAGCAGTTTATTGGTAGGGAGGGCAGATACGCAGTATTTT.

This clonotype was seen repeatedly, ten times or more. This chain uses TRBV11-1 with TRBJ2-2; D may be TRBD1 (6 bases). Germline V CDR1 and CDR2: SGHAT, FQDESV (reference sequence). The V gene lost 1 base and the J gene lost 2 bases, with 8 bases spanning the gap. The CDR3 has 15 amino acids. The CDR3 region has the DNA TGTGCCAGCAGCTTAGGGACAGCTAACACCGGGGAGCTGTTTTTT. Protein product: CASSLGTANTGELFF.

This clonotype was counted at least ten times. The chain carries TRBV7-2 and TRBJ2-5; possibly TRBD2 for D (6 bases). Germline values: CDR1 SGHTA, CDR2 FQGNSA. The CDR3 spans 16 residues. The V end lost 1 base, the J end lost 5 bases, and 17 bases lay between the germline ends. The CDR3 sequence: CASSLVPLGSEETQYF. The CDR3 DNA reads as TGTGCCAGCAGCTTAGTTCCCCTCGGGAGCGAGGAGACCCAGTACTTC.

Comments on this clonotype: This may come from a read error, since a much larger clone is one base off. The chain joins TRBV20-1 to TRBJ2-7; perhaps TRBD2 as D (5 bases). The CDR3 is made up of 12 amino acids. Germline V gives CDR1 DFQATT, CDR2 SNEGSKA (reference sequence). The CDR3 protein is CSGMDFRYERYF. CDR3 bases: TGCAGTGGGATGGACTTCCGGTACGAGCGGTACTTC.

This chain links TRBV6-1 with TRBJ2-2; D may be TRBD2 (5 bases). Germline CDR1 and CDR2: MNHNS and SASEGT. The CDR3 consists of 14 residues. V was cut by 5 bases and J by 5 bases, with 12 bases left in between. The CDR3 nucleotides are TGTGCCAGCAGTCTGCGGGCGCGAACCGGGGAGCTGTTTTTT. Amino acid sequence: CASSLRARTGELFF.

At least ten counts were recorded for this clonotype. This chain connects TRBV6-2 or TRBV6-3 to TRBJ2-1, with D maybe TRBD2 (6 bases). This CDR3 region has 16 residues. Germline V gene sequence: CDR1 MNHEY, CDR2 SVGEGT. V lost 0 bases and J lost 1, with 10 bases in between. The chain's CDR3 is CASSYSSGESYNEQFF. The DNA of the CDR3 is TGTGCCAGCAGTTACTCATCGGGAGAGTCCTACAATGAGCAGTTCTTC.

As concerns this clonotype: This may stem from a read error, because a much larger clone lies one nucleotide away. V gene TRBV27 combines with J gene TRBJ1-1; possible D gene TRBD1, 5 bases. Germline V lookup: CDR1 MNHEY, CDR2 SMNVEV (reference sequence). The CDR3 runs 14 residues. The germline V and J ends were trimmed by 6 bases and 7 bases, with 18 bases remaining between them. CDR3 residues: CASREGFLDIEAFF. The CDR3 nucleotides are TGTGCCAGCAGGGAGGGGTTTTTGGACATTGAAGCTTTCTTT.

This clonotype was detected many times. The V and J genes are TRBV27 and TRBJ2-7, with 10 nucleotides matching TRBD2. CDR1 is MNHEY and CDR2 is SMNVEV in the germline V gene (reference sequence). This CDR3 has 15 amino acids. V was clipped by 2 bases and J by 4 bases; unmatched bases: 5. The CDR3 nucleotides read TGTGCCAGCAGTTTACAAGCGGGAGGGCCATACGAGCAGTACTTC. This encodes CASSLQAGGPYEQYF.

In its sample, this clonotype was seen a few times. The J gene is TRBJ2-4, the V gene TRBV29-1; 7 nucleotides match TRBD2. This CDR3 comprises 13 residues. J was trimmed by 0 bases and V by 6 bases; bases with no gene match: 2. Germline V lookup: CDR1 SQVTM, CDR2 ANQGSEA. CDR3 protein: CSVAGVAKNIQYF. CDR3 bases: TGCAGCGTGGCGGGAGTAGCCAAAAACATTCAGTACTTC.

Many counts were recorded for this clonotype. The chain is built from TRBV11-2 and TRBJ2-2, with 12 nucleotides matching TRBD2. V trimming: 5 bases; J trimming: 7 bases; junction bases outside the gene matches: 11. CDR3 length: 17 residues. Looked up from germline, CDR1 is SGHAT and CDR2 is FQNNGV. CDR3 protein: CASSPTRLAGASGELFF. Written as DNA, the CDR3 is TGTGCCAGCAGCCCCACCCGACTAGCGGGAGCAAGCGGGGAGCTGTTTTTT.